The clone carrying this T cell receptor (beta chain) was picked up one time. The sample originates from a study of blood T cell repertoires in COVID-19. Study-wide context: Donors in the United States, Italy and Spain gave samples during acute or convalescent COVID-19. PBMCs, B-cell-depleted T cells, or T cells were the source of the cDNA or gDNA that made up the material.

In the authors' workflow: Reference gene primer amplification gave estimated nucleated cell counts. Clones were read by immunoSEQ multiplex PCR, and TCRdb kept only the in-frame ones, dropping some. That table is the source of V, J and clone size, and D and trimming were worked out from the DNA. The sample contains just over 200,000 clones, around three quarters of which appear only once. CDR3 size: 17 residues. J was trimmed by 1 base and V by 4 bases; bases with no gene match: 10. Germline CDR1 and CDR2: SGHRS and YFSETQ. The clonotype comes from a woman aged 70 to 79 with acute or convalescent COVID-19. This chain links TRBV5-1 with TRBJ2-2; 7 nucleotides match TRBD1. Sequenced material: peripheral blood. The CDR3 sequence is CASSKLDRVQNTGELFF. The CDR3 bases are TGCGCCAGCAGCAAACTAGACAGGGTACAGAACACCGGGGAGCTGTTTTTT.